The sequence of this TCR beta chain was determined in a study of cytomegalovirus exposure and HLA in healthy donors. The germline gives CDR1 SGHDT, CDR2 YYEEEE. The CDR3 spans 17 residues. The PCR employed 60 Vbeta primers together with 13 Jbeta primers. This table comes from immunoSEQ multiplex PCR, and its TCRdb copy is limited to in-frame clones, with some not included. Of 150,000 to 200,000 clones listed, approximately 73% are singletons. This clone was counted between two and nine times. Antigen unknown. Mismatch with germline at one junction end may stem from a read error. Study-wide points: It has been reported that TCR beta sequences accurately predicted the HLA-A and HLA-B alleles of most subjects. Researchers counted 164 TCR beta chains as cytomegalovirus-associated. In vitro confirmation showed three CMV-associated chains to be CMV antigen specific.

This chain links TRBV5-6 with TRBJ2-5, with TRBD2 identical over 8 bases. Material for sequencing was PBMCs. This TCR was recovered from a man aged 45-60 years in good health and CMV-seronegative. The CDR3 region is CASSSWGFGGVQEAQYF. CDR3 nucleotides: TGTGCCAGCAGCTCATGGGGGTTCGGGGGGGTACAAGAGGCCCAGTACTTC.